This T cell receptor (beta chain) comes out of a study of blood T cell repertoires in COVID-19. Germline V gives CDR1 ENHRY, CDR2 SYGVKD. The ends lost 7 bases at V and 3 bases at J; junction bases unmatched: 4. This CDR3 is 14 amino acids long. TCRdb keeps only in-frame clones here, not all; method: immunoSEQ multiplex PCR. The sample yields 250,000 or so clones, around nine tenths seen once. The TCR sequence derives from a man between 35 and 55 years old with active or convalescent COVID-19. The sample was peripheral blood. This chain joins TRBV10-3 and TRBJ2-3; 10 nucleotides align to TRBD2. In DNA form, the CDR3 reads TGTGCCATCACTAGCGGGAGTAAAACAGATACGCAGTATTTT. Amino acid sequence: CAITSGSKTDTQYF.